Below, one T cell receptor beta chain is given with its context. Antigen: not known. CDR1 is MGHRA, CDR2 YSYEKL, per germline. CDR3 length: 14 amino acids. The data are from a study of CXCR3-negative and CXCR3-positive naive CD8 T cells. In the study overall: Total TRB output reached about 135 million reads, about 1.5 +/- 0.3 million per library.

General study results and limits: Naive cells positive for CXCR3 carried more hydrophobic TRB CDR3s than CXCR3-negative ones. From TRB CDR3 properties, TCR strength was inferred; surface CD5 did not differ between naive subsets. Both naive subsets showed comparably high diversity, and memory CD8+ cells showed much lower diversity.

Via 5' RACE with UMI labels, TRB cDNA libraries were prepared. TCRdb reprocessed the 5' RACE reads, with one entry per CDR3 protein and no DNA. In all, the sample yields about 150,000 distinct CDR3 sequences. Every CD8+ T cell subset underwent triplicate sorting at more than 250,000 cells apiece. Sequencing was done on a sample of naive CXCR3+ CD8+ T cells from blood. Subset reported: CD45RO-CCR7+CD27+CD95- naive CD8+ T cells expressing CXCR3 (TNR3+). This TCR derives from a human donor in good health. Some clones in this sample may be carry-over from other donors' samples. This chain connects TRBV4-1 to TRBJ2-1; absent DNA, TCRdb's TRBD2 call cannot be checked. The CDR3: CASSPTSWGNEQFF.